In this sample, the clone carrying this T cell receptor (beta chain) is large. What it binds is unknown. The germline V and J ends were trimmed by 7 bases and 5 bases, with 14 bases remaining between them. Per the germline V gene, CDR1 is MNHNS and CDR2 is SASEGT. This CDR3 comprises 14 residues. This entry is derived from a study of T cell repertoires in aging, cancer and after chemotherapy. Study background: Patients with glioblastoma brain tumors were sampled before and after temozolomide-based therapy. Study-wide results and limits: In cancer patients, declining TCR diversity with age involved lost richness and lost evenness. The repertoire data cannot show anything about immunological memory following chemotherapy.

Peripheral blood genomic DNA, not sorted cells or RNA, was the template. Rearranged V-D-J TRB sequences were amplified with a mixed TRB-A/B primer pool. TCRdb recomputed calls from the multiplex PCR reads with MiXCR, one row per CDR3 protein. The data contain fewer than 3,000 distinct CDR3 sequences, approximately 24% of them singletons. This chain uses TRBV6-1 with TRBJ2-2, with no clear D. The receptor comes from a human donor with a solid tumor. The specimen was blood. DNA of the CDR3: TGTGCCAGCAACGGAGACTCTGAGACCGGGGAGCTGTTTTTT. Protein: CASNGDSETGELFF.